The 21 T cell receptor beta chains given below trace back to one sample, sequenced in a study of blood T cell repertoires in COVID-19. Generated by immunoSEQ multiplex PCR, the TCRdb table keeps only in-frame clones and is missing some. Of about 55,000 clones in the sample, about nine tenths are singletons; the top ten hold roughly an eighth. Sequenced: peripheral blood. The receptors stem from a human donor with active COVID-19. The donor label of this sample is uncertain.

The chain employs TRBV6-5 and TRBJ2-7; possible D gene TRBD2, 6 bases. Looked up from germline, CDR1 is MNHEY and CDR2 is SVGAGI. The CDR3 runs to 13 residues. V shed 3 bases and J shed 3 bases, with 9 bases lying between them. Here the CDR3 DNA reads TGTGCCAGCAGTTATACTAGCTACTACGAGCAGTACTTC. Protein: CASSYTSYYEQYF.

The chain recombines TRBV4-3 with TRBJ2-5, with a possible D match to TRBD1 (5 bases). The CDR3 is 15 amino acids. Germline lookup yields CDR1 LGHNA and CDR2 YSLEER. V was clipped by 3 bases and J by 1 base, with 12 bases between them. In DNA, the CDR3 is TGCGCCAGCAGCCACTCTCTAGGGGTCCAAGAGACCCAGTACTTC. Amino acid sequence: CASSHSLGVQETQYF.

This chain uses TRBV15 with TRBJ2-3; 11 bases map to TRBD1. Germline CDR1 LNHNV, CDR2 YYDKDF (reference sequence). Losses at the gene ends were 0 bases for V and 11 bases for J; bases not matched to a gene: 10. The CDR3 extends over 16 amino acids. The CDR3 protein is CATSRDQRTGGLLQYF. CDR3 nucleotide sequence: TGTGCCACCAGCAGAGATCAAAGGACAGGGGGCCTTTTGCAGTATTTT.

The chain combines TRBV7-9 with TRBJ2-7; tentatively, D is TRBD2 (5 bases). V was clipped by 0 bases and J by 0 bases, with 18 bases between them. CDR1 and CDR2 from the germline V gene are SEHNR and FQNEAQ (reference sequence). The CDR3 loop spans 18 amino acids. CDR3 in amino acids: CASSLAGPPAGPSYEQYF. In DNA, the CDR3 is TGTGCCAGCAGCTTAGCGGGCCCCCCGGCGGGCCCCTCCTACGAGCAGTACTTC.

This clone was seen a single time. The genes are TRBV27 and TRBJ2-2, with 7 nucleotides matching TRBD1. V trimming: 8 bases; J trimming: 5 bases; junction bases outside the gene matches: 8. This CDR3 comprises 14 residues. CDR1 and CDR2 from the germline V gene are MNHEY and SMNVEV (reference sequence). The CDR3 coding sequence is TGTGCCAGCGGGAACAGGGGTGGAACCGGGGAGCTGTTTTTT. Protein product: CASGNRGGTGELFF.

The chain joins TRBV3-1 (or the pseudogene TRBV3-2) to TRBJ2-3; 14 bases match TRBD2. Trimming removed 9 bases from V and 3 bases from J; junction bases left unmatched: 11. CDR3 length: 17 residues. The germline V gene has CDR1 LGHDT and CDR2 YNNKEL (reference sequence). CDR3 DNA sequence: TGTGCCAGTACCCCGGGACTAGCGGGAGAGGGGACAGATACGCAGTATTTT. Its translation: CASTPGLAGEGTDTQYF.

The chain is built from TRBV5-1 and TRBJ2-7; 8 bases agree with TRBD1. In germline, CDR1 is SGHRS, CDR2 YFSETQ. V was clipped by 0 bases and J by 0 bases; unmatched bases: 2. There are 15 residues in the CDR3. In nucleotides, the CDR3 is TGCGCCAGCAGCTTGGACAGGGGGAGCTCCTACGAGCAGTACTTC. Translating gives CASSLDRGSSYEQYF.

The chain carries TRBV7-8 and TRBJ1-4; possibly TRBD1 for D (6 bases). The V and J ends lost 6 bases and 3 bases respectively, with 14 bases between them. The germline V gene has CDR1 SGHVS and CDR2 FQNEAQ. This CDR3 is built from 15 residues. CDR3 nucleotides: TGTGCCAGCAGGTCTAACAGGGCGTCTAATGAAAAACTGTTTTTT. Its protein product is CASRSNRASNEKLFF.

The chain is built from TRBV27 and TRBJ2-7; D remains unclear. V lost 8 bases and J 3 bases, leaving 8 bases between the germline ends. CDR1 is MNHEY, CDR2 SMNVEV, per germline (reference sequence). The CDR3 spans 11 residues. The CDR3 nucleotides are TGTGCCAGCCGTTCAGGCTACGAGCAGTACTTC. It is translated as CASRSGYEQYF.

V gene TRBV7-3 combines with J gene TRBJ1-1; 10 nucleotides line up with TRBD1. Germline assignment: CDR1 SGHTA and CDR2 FQGTGA. Losses at the gene ends were 5 bases for V and 3 bases for J; bases not matched to a gene: 3. The CDR3 sequence is 14 residues long. CDR3: CASSQDRGDTEAFF. In nucleotides, the CDR3 is TGTGCCAGCAGCCAGGACAGGGGGGACACTGAAGCTTTCTTT.

The V and J genes are TRBV21-1 and TRBJ2-7; the listed D gene, TRBD1, was not tested against the DNA. TRBV21-1 is a pseudogene. The CDR3 contains 14 residues. In DNA, the CDR3 is TGTGCCAGCAGCAGGGCCGGCAGGGGCTACGAGCAGTACTTC. Translating gives CASSRAGRGYEQYF.

The chain combines TRBV28 with TRBJ2-5; possibly TRBD2 for D (5 bases). The V end lost 10 bases, the J end lost 1 base, and 22 bases lay between the germline ends. CDR3 length: 16 amino acids. In germline, CDR1 is MDHEN, CDR2 SYDVKM. The CDR3 is CAIGVAGNLVQETQYF. Written as DNA, the CDR3 is TGTGCCATCGGGGTCGCGGGTAATCTCGTCCAAGAGACCCAGTACTTC.

This sequence joins TRBV5-4 and TRBJ2-1; D is perhaps TRBD2 (6 bases). The CDR3 length is 16 residues. Germline loops: CDR1 SGHNT, CDR2 YYREEE (reference sequence). Trimming stripped 3 bases from V and 0 bases from J, with 13 bases between. The CDR3 DNA sequence: TGTGCCAGCAGCTCAAGAGCGGGTGCCTCCTACAATGAGCAGTTCTTC. It yields the protein CASSSRAGASYNEQFF. Complete variable domain (other parts from reference TRBV5-4 and TRBJ2-1): ETGVTQSPTHLIKTRGQQVTLRCSSQSGHNTVSWYQQALGQGPQFIFQYYREEENGRGNFPPRFSGLQFPNYSSELNVNALELDDSALYLCASSSRAGASYNEQFFGPGTRLTVL.

The chain employs TRBV5-6 and TRBJ2-5, with no clear D. Trimming removed 0 bases from V and 7 bases from J, with 10 bases in between. The CDR3 is made up of 13 amino acids. The germline V gene has CDR1 SGHDT and CDR2 YYEEEE. CDR3 coding DNA: TGTGCCAGCAGCTTGGGAGCTGCGTGGACCCAGTACTTC. Its translation: CASSLGAAWTQYF.

The chain uses TRBV6-5 and TRBJ2-3; D is perhaps TRBD2 (5 bases). The V end was cut by 6 bases, the J end by 2 bases, with 9 bases between. CDR3 length: 13 residues. The germline V gene encodes CDR1 MNHEY and CDR2 SVGAGI. CDR3 nucleotides: TGTGCCAGCAGGGGAGCGGCCACAGATACGCAGTATTTT. Amino acid sequence: CASRGAATDTQYF.

This sequence joins TRBV7-8 and TRBJ1-1; maybe TRBD1 (5 bases). CDR1 and CDR2 (germline): SGHVS, FQNEAQ. The V and J ends lost 1 base and 5 bases respectively, with 14 bases between them. CDR3 length equals 15 residues. This CDR3 reads CASSLVRLKGTEAFF. The CDR3 bases are TGTGCCAGCAGCTTAGTTAGATTAAAGGGGACTGAAGCTTTCTTT.

V is TRBV6-2 or TRBV6-3 and J is TRBJ1-1; a possible D gene is TRBD1 (6 bases). The V end was cut by 4 bases, the J end by 5 bases, with 26 bases between. CDR3 size: 18 residues. Germline V lookup: CDR1 MNHEY, CDR2 SVGEGT. The CDR3 bases are TGTGCCAGCAGTTCCACTAGGGGGAGACTCGGGGCGGCGACTGAAGCTTTCTTT. Its translation is CASSSTRGRLGAATEAFF.

CDR3 residues: CASSLSGGTDTQYF. The CDR3, as DNA: TGTGCCAGCAGCCTTAGCGGGGGTACAGATACGCAGTATTTT. The chain employs TRBV7-6 and TRBJ2-3; 9 bases fit TRBD2. The CDR3 spans 14 residues. Germline CDR1 is SGHVS and CDR2 is FNYEAQ. Trimming cost V 5 bases and J 3 bases; bases outside gene matches: 3.

Comments on this clone: At one end, the junction sequence differs from germline, possibly due to a read error. The DNA of the CDR3 is TGTGCCAGCAGACGACAGGGAAAGCCCATTTTT. It codes for CASRRQGKPIF. The V call is TRBV12-3 or TRBV12-4, the J call TRBJ2-2; 7 bases are shared with TRBD1. The CDR3 consists of 11 residues.

The gene calls are TRBV10-2 and TRBJ2-5, with 13 bases aligning to TRBD2. CDR3 length: 15 amino acids. The V gene end was trimmed by 8 bases and the J gene end by 4 bases; junction bases not matched to a gene: 7. CDR1 and CDR2 (germline): WSHSY, SAAADI. The CDR3 DNA reads as TGCGCCAGCCGGACTAGCGGGAGAGGGGGAGAGACCCAGTACTTC. This codes for CASRTSGRGGETQYF.

The chain is built from TRBV19 and TRBJ2-3; 8 nucleotides match TRBD1. This CDR3 is 15 amino acids long. Unmatched junction bases numbered 7, after V lost 4 bases and J lost 4 bases. Germline values: CDR1 LNHDA, CDR2 SQIVND (reference sequence). CDR3 in amino acids: CASSNRGQAPDTQYF. The CDR3 nucleotides are TGTGCCAGTAGTAACCGGGGACAGGCCCCAGATACGCAGTATTTT.